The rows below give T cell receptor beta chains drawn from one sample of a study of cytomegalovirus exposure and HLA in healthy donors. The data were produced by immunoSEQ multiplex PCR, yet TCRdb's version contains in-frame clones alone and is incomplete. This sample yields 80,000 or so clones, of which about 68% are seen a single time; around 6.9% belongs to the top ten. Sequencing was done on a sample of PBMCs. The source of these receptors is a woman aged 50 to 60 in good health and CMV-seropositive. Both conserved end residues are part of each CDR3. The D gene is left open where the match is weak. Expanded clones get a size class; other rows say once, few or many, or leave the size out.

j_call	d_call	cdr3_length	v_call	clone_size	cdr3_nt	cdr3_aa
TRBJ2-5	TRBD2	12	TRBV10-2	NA	TGCGCCAGCAGCGGGGGGACAGAGACCCAGTACTTC	CASSGGTETQYF
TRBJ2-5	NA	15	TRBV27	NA	TGTGCCAGCAGTACCCCAGGGACTTATCTGGAGACCCAGTACTTC	CASSTPGTYLETQYF
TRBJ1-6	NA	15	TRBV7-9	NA	TGTGCCAGCAGCTTAGCGTCGGCAGGGGAATCACCCCTCCACTTT	CASSLASAGESPLHF
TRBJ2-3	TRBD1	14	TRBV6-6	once	TGTGCCAGCCGGGACAGGGGTAGGCCAGATACGCAGTATTTT	CASRDRGRPDTQYF
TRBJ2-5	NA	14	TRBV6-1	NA	TGTGCCAGCAGGACTACAGGGATGCGGGAGACCCAGTACTTC	CASRTTGMRETQYF
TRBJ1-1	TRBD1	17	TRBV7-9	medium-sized	TGTGCCAGCAGCTTGGGCTCCGGGACAGGTTTGAACACTGAAGCTTTCTTT	CASSLGSGTGLNTEAFF
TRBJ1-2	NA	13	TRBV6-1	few	TGTGCCGGCAGACGGACAGCTAACTATGGCTACACCTTC	CAGRRTANYGYTF
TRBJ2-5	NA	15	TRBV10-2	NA	TGCGCCAGCAGTGATTGGAGGGGCGAGAGAGAGACCCAGTACTTC	CASSDWRGERETQYF
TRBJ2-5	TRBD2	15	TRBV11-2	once	TGTGCCAGCAGCTTAGAGGGGGGGAGACAAGAGACCCAGTACTTC	CASSLEGGRQETQYF
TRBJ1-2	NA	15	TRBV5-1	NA	TGCGCCAGCAGCTTGGGCTCTTCAGGGGCCGATGGCTACACCTTC	CASSLGSSGADGYTF
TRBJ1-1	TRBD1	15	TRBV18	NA	TGTGCCAGCTCACCGGGACAGGGAGGAAACACTGAAGCTTTCTTT	CASSPGQGGNTEAFF
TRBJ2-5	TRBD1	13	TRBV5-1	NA	TGCGCCAGCCGACAGGGCGGTGAAGAGACCCAGTACTTC	CASRQGGEETQYF
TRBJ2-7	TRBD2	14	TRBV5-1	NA	TGCGCCAGCAGCACTAGCGGGTCCTCCTACGAGCAGTACTTC	CASSTSGSSYEQYF
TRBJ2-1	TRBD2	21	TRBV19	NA	TGTGCCAGTAGTCCCGGACGCTCCGGGACTAGCGGAGGAGGTACCTACAATGAGCAGTTCTTC	CASSPGRSGTSGGGTYNEQFF
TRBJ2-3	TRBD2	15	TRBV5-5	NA	TGTGCCAGCAGCCCAGGACTAGCGGGGGGATATACGCAGTATTTT	CASSPGLAGGYTQYF
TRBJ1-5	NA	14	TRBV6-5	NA	TGTGCCAGCAGTTACGGGGGGGGCAATCAGCCCCAGCATTTT	CASSYGGGNQPQHF
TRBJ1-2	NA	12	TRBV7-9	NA	TGTGCCACTACCCCAGGGAACTATGGCTACACCTTC	CATTPGNYGYTF
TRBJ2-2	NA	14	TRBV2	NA	TGTGCCAGCAAAACAGGGAGGGTCACCGGGGAGCTGTTTTTT	CASKTGRVTGELFF
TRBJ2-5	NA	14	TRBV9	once	TGTGCCAGCAGTGAGGGAGCTGGGAAAGAGACCCAGTACTTC	CASSEGAGKETQYF
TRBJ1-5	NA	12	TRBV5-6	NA	TGTGCCAGCAGCTCAGAGGAACAGCCCCAGCATTTT	CASSSEEQPQHF
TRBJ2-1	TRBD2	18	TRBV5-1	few	TGCGCCAGCAGCAGGGATACCGATAGCGGGGGGTGGGTTGGCGAGCAGTTCTTC	CASSRDTDSGGWVGEQFF
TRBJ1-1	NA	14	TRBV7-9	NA	TGTGCCAGCAGCCCCAAGGGTGGAGGAGCTGAAGCTTTCTTT	CASSPKGGGAEAFF
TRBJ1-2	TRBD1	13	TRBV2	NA	TGTGCCAGCAATTTAGGGACAGAGGCCCTCGACACCTTC	CASNLGTEALDTF
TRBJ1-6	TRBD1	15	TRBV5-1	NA	TGCGCCAGCAGGCGTTCGGGACAGGGTTATTCACCCCTCCACTTT	CASRRSGQGYSPLHF
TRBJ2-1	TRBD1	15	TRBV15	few	TGTGCCACCAGCAGTGAGGGACAGGGCCTTAATGAGCAGTTCTTC	CATSSEGQGLNEQFF
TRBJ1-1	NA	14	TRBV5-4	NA	TGTGCCAGCAGCTCTACTACGGGGAATTTTGAAGCTTTCTTT	CASSSTTGNFEAFF
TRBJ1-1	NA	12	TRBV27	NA	TGTGCCAGCACCGGGGGTCACACTGAAGCTTTCTTT	CASTGGHTEAFF
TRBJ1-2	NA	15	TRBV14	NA	TGTGCCAGCAGCCAAACGCAGGGGAGTAACTATGGCTACACCTTC	CASSQTQGSNYGYTF
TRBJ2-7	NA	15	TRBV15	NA	TGTGCCACCAGCAGAGAAGTAGAGAGCTCCTACGAGCAGTACTTC	CATSREVESSYEQYF
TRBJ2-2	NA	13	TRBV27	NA	TGTGCCAGCAGTAGGACAAAAACCGGGGAGCTGTTTTTT	CASSRTKTGELFF
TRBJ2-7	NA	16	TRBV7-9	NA	TGTGCCAGCAGCCCCCCATCGGGCGGGGCCCTCTACGAGCAGTACTTC	CASSPPSGGALYEQYF
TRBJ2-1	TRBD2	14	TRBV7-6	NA	TGTGCCAGCAGCTTAAGTAGCGGGGCGAATGAGCAGTTCTTC	CASSLSSGANEQFF
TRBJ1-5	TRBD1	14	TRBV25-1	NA	TGTGCCAGCAGTGAAACAGGGGGCCATCAGCCCCAGCATTTT	CASSETGGHQPQHF
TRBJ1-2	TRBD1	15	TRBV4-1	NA	TGCGCCAGCAGCCCGGGACAGGGAGGGTTATATGGCTACACCTTC	CASSPGQGGLYGYTF
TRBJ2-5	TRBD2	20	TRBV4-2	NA	TGTGCCAGCAGCCAATGGGCCCTAGCGGGGGGGCGGACGGGGTCGGAGACCCAGTACTTC	CASSQWALAGGRTGSETQYF
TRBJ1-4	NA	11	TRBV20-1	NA	TGCAGTGTCGGGGGGTCTCGAAAACTGTTTTTT	CSVGGSRKLFF
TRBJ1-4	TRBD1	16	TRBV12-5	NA	TGTGCTAGTGTCAGGACAGGGGCCTCAACTAATGAAAAACTGTTTTTT	CASVRTGASTNEKLFF
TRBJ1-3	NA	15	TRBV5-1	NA	TGCGCCAGCAGCTTGGGAAGGGGCGGTGGAAACACCATATATTTT	CASSLGRGGGNTIYF
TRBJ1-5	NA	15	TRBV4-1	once	TGCGCCAGCAGCCTCCGGGAGGGATCCGCTCAGCCCCAGCATTTT	CASSLREGSAQPQHF
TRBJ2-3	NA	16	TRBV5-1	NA	TGCGCCAGCAGCCCCGCCGGGTTGGTGGGCACAGATACGCAGTATTTT	CASSPAGLVGTDTQYF
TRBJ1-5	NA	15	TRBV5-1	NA	TGCGCCAGCAGCTTGGGGACATCCCGGGATCAGCCCCAGCATTTT	CASSLGTSRDQPQHF
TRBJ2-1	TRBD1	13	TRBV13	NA	TGTGCCAGCAGCTTAGGGGACAGGACCGAGGGGTTCTTC	CASSLGDRTEGFF
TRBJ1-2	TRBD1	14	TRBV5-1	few	TGCGCCAGCAGCTTGGATACAGGGGGAAGCGGCTACACCTTC	CASSLDTGGSGYTF
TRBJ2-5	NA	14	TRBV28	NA	TGTGCCAGCAGTTTATCCGGGGGACAAGAGACCCAGTACTTC	CASSLSGGQETQYF
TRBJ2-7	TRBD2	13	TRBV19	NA	TGTGCCAGTAGTTTTGCGGGCGGGGGGGAGCAGTACTTC	CASSFAGGGEQYF
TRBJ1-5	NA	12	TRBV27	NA	TGTGCCAGCAACAAAAGACAGATGGCCCAGCATTTT	CASNKRQMAQHF
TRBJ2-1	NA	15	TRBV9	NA	TGTGCCAGCAGCGGACGAGGAGGCTCCTACAATGAGCAGTTCTTC	CASSGRGGSYNEQFF
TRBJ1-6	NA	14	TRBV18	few	TGTGCCAGCTCACCTCGAGGGGGTCGTTCACCCCTCCACTTT	CASSPRGGRSPLHF
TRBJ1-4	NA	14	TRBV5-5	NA	TGTGCCAGCCAGGGGACCTCAACTAATGAAAAACTGTTTTTT	CASQGTSTNEKLFF
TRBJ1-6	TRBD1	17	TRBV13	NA	TGTGCCAGCAGCACCGGACAGGGGGCATCCTATAATTCACCCCTCCACTTT	CASSTGQGASYNSPLHF
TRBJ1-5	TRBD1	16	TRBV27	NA	TGTGCCAGCAGTTTAGTTTTGGACAGGGGGAATCAGCCCCAGCATTTT	CASSLVLDRGNQPQHF
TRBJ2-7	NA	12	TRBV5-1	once	TGCGCCAGCAGAGGAGACTCCTACGAGCAGTACTTC	CASRGDSYEQYF